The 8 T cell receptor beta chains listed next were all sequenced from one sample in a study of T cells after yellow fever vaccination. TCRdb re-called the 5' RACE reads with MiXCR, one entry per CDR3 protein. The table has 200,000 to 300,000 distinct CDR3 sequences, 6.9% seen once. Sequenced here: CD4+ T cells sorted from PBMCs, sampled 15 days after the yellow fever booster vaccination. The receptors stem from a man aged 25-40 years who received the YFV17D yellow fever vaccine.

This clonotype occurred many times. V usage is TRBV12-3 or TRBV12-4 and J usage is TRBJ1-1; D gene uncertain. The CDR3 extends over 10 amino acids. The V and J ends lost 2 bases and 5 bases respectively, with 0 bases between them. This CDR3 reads CASSLTEAFF. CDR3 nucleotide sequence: TGTGCCAGCAGTTTAACTGAAGCTTTCTTT.

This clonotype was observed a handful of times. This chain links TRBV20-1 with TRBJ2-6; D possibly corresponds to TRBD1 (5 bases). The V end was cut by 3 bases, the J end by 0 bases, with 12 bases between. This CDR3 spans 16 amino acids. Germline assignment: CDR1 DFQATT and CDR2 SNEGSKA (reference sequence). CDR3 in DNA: TGCAGTGCTAGGACAGTCGAGATCTCTGGGGCCAACGTCCTGACTTTC. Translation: CSARTVEISGANVLTF.

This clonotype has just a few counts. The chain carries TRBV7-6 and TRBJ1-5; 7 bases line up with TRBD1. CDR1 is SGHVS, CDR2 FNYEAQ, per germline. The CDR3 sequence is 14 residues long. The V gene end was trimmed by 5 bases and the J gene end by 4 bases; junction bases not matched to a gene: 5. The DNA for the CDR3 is TGTGCCAGCAGCCTGACAGGGCTTAATCAGCCCCAGCATTTT. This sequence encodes CASSLTGLNQPQHF.

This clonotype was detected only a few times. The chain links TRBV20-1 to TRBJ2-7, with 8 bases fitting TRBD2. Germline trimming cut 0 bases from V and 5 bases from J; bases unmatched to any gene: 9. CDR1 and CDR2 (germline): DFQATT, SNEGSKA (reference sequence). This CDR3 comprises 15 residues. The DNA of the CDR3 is TGCAGTGCTAGAGAAAGCGGGAGTCAGTACCACGAGCAGTACTTC. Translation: CSARESGSQYHEQYF.

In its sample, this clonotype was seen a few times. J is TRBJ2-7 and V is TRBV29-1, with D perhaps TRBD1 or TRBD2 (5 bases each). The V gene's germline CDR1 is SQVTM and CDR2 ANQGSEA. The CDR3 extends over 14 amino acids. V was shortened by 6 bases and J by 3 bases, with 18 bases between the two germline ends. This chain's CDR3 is CSVRDGEPIYEQYF. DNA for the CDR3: TGCAGCGTAAGGGACGGAGAGCCTATCTACGAGCAGTACTTC.

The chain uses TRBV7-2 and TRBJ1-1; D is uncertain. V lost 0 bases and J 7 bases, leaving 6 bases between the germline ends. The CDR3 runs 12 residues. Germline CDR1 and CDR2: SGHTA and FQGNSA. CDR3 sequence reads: CASSLAWGEAFF. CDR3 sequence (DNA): TGTGCCAGCAGCTTAGCGTGGGGTGAAGCTTTCTTT.

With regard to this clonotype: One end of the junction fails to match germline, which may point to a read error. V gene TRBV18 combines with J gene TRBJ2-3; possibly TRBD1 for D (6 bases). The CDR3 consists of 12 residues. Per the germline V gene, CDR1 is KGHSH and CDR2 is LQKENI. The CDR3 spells CASSVGAETQYF. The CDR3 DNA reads TGTGCCAGCTCCGTGGGGGCAGAAACGCAGTATTTT.

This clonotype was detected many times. CDR3 residues: CASSLVRAGELFF. The CDR3 DNA reads TGTGCCAGCAGCTTAGTTCGAGCCGGGGAGCTGTTTTTT. The chain links TRBV7-6 to TRBJ2-2; D gene ambiguous. The V gene lost 1 base and the J gene lost 6 bases, with 6 bases spanning the gap. Per the germline V gene, CDR1 is SGHVS and CDR2 is FNYEAQ. The CDR3 has 13 residues.